Included here is one TCR beta chain sequence, with context. The data stem from a study of blood T cells in healthy people across ages. Primers used in a second PCR of about 6 to 11 cycles were a sample-barcoded 5' primer and a J-beta primer mix. TCRdb re-called the 5' RACE reads with MiXCR, one entry per CDR3 protein. The sample consists of 1,500,000 or so distinct CDR3 sequences, 59% of them appearing once. Losses at the gene ends were 6 bases for V and 11 bases for J; bases not matched to a gene: 20. Germline V CDR1 and CDR2: DFQATT, SNEGSKA (reference sequence). The CDR3 runs 16 residues. This TCR came from a man between 18 and 29 years old in good health. This chain connects TRBV20-1 to TRBJ2-3; 10 nucleotides agree with TRBD2. Material for sequencing was blood. CDR3 sequence: CSAHPELAGWGNKQYF. DNA for the CDR3: TGCAGTGCGCATCCCGAACTAGCGGGGTGGGGAAATAAGCAGTATTTT.